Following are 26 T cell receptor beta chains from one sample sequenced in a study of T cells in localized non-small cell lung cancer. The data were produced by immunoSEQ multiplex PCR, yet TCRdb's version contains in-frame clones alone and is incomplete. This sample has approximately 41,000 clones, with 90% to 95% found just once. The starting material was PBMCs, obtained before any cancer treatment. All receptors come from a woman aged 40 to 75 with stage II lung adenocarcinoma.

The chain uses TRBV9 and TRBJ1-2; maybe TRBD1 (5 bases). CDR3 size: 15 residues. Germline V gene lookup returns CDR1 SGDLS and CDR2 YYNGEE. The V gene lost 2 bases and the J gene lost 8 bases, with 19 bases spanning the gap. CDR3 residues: CASSVSQGGIDGYTF. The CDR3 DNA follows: TGTGCCAGCAGCGTGTCGCAGGGTGGGATCGACGGCTACACCTTC. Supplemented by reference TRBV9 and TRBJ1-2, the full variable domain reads DSGVTQTPKHLITATGQRVTLRCSPRSGDLSVYWYQQSLDQGLQFLIQYYNGEERAKGNILERFSAQQFPDLHSELNLSSLELGDSALYFCASSVSQGGIDGYTFGSGTRLTVV.

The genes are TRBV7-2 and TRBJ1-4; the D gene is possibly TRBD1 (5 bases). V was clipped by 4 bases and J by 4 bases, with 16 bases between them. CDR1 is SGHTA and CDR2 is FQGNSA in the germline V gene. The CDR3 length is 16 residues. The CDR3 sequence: CASSSPTVHLNEKLFF. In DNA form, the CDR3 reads TGTGCCAGCAGCTCACCGACAGTCCACCTTAATGAAAAACTGTTTTTT.

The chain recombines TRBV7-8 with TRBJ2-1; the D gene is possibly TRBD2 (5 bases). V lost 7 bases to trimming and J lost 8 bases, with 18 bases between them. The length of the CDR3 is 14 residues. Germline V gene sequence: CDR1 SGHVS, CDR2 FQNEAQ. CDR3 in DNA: TGTGCCAGCACCTCGGGGTCCGTCCCTGATGAGCAGTTCTTC. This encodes CASTSGSVPDEQFF.

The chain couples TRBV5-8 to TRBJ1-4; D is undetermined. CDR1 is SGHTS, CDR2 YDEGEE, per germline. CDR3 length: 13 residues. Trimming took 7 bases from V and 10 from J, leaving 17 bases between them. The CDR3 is CASLGHSLGKLFF. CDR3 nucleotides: TGTGCCAGCTTGGGTCACTCACTAGGAAAACTGTTTTTT.

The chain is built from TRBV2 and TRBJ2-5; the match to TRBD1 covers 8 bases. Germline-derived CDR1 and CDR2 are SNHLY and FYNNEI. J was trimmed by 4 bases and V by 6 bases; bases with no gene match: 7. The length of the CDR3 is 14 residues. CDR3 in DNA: TGTGCCAGCAGGAGACAGGGGCAACGAGAGACCCAGTACTTC. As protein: CASRRQGQRETQYF.

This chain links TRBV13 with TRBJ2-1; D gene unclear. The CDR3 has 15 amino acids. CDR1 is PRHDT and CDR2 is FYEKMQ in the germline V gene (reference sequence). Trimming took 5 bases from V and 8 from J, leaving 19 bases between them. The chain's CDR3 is CASSPSYSISDEQFF. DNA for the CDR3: TGTGCCAGCAGCCCCTCCTACTCCATCTCGGATGAGCAGTTCTTC.

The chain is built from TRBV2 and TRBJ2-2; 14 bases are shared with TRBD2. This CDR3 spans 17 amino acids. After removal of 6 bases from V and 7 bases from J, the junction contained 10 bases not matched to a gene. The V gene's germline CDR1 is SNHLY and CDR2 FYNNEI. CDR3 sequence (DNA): TGTGCCAGCAGCTTCGGGACTAGCGGGAGAAAGGACGGGGAGCTGTTTTTT. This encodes CASSFGTSGRKDGELFF.

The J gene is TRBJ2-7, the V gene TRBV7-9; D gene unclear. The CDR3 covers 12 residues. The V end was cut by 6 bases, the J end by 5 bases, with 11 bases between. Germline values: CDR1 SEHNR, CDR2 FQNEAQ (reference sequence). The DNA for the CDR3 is TGTGCCAGCAGGATAATGGGGAACGAGCAGTACTTC. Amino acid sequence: CASRIMGNEQYF.

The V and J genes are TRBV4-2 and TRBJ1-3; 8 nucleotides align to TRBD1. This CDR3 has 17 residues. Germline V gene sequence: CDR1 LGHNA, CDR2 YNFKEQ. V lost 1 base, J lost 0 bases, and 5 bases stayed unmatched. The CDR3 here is CASSQAATGGSGNTIYF. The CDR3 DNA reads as TGTGCCAGCAGCCAAGCCGCCACAGGGGGCTCTGGAAACACCATATATTTT.

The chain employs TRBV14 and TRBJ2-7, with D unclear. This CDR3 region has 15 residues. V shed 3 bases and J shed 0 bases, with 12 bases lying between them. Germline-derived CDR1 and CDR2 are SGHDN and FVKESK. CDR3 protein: CASSQGPSFSYEQYF. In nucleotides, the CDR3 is TGTGCCAGCAGCCAGGGTCCAAGCTTCTCCTACGAGCAGTACTTC.

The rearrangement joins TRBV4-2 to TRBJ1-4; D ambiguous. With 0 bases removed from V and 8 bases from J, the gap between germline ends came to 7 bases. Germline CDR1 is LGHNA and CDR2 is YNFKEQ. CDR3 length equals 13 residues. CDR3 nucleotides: TGTGCCAGCAGCCAAGATGCAGGAGAAAAACTGTTTTTT. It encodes CASSQDAGEKLFF.

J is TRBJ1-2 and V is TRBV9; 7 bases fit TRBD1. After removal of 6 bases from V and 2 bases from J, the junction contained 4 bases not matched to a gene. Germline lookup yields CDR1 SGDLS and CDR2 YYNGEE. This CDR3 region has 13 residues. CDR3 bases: TGTGCCAGCAACCTGGACAGGAACTATGGCTACACCTTC. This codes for CASNLDRNYGYTF.

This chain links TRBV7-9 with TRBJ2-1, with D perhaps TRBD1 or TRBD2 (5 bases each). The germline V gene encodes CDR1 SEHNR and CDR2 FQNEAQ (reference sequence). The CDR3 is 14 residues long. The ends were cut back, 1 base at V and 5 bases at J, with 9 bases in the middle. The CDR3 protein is CASSLGLGDNEQFF. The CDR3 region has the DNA TGTGCCAGCAGCTTAGGATTGGGGGACAATGAGCAGTTCTTC. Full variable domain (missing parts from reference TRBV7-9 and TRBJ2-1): DTGVSQNPRHKITKRGQNVTFRCDPISEHNRLYWYRQTLGQGPEFLTYFQNEAQLEKSRLLSDRFSAERPKGSFSTLEIQRTEQGDSAMYLCASSLGLGDNEQFFGPGTRLTVL.

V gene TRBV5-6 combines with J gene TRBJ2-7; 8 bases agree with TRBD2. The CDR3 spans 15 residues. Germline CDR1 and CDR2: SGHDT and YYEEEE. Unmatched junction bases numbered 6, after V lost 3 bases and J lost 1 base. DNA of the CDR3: TGTGCCAGCAGCTCCCCAGAGCGGGGGTCCTACGAGCAGTACTTC. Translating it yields CASSSPERGSYEQYF.

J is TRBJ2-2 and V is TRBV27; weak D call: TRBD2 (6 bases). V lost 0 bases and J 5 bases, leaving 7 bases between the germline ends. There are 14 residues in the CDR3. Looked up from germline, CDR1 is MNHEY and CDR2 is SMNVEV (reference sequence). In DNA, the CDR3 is TGTGCCAGCAGTTTATCGCGGGGAACCGGGGAGCTGTTTTTT. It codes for CASSLSRGTGELFF.

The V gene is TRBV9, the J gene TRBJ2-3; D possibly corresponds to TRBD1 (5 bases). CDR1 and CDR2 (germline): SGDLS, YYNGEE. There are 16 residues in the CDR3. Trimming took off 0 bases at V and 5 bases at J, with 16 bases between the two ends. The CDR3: CASSVGSGSRGDTQYF. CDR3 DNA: TGTGCCAGCAGCGTAGGGTCAGGGTCCCGTGGAGATACGCAGTATTTT.

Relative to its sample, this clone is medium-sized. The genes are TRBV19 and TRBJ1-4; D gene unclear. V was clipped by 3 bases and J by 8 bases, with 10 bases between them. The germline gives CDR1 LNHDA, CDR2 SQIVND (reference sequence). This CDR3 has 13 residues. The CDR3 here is CASSMGWKEKLFF. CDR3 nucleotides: TGTGCCAGTAGTATGGGGTGGAAGGAAAAACTGTTTTTT.

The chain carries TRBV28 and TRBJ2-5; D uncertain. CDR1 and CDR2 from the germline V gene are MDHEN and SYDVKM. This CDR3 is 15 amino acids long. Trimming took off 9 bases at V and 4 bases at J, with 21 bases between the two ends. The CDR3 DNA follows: TGTGCCAGTACCCGGTCGTACTCCCCACGAGAGACCCAGTACTTC. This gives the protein CASTRSYSPRETQYF.

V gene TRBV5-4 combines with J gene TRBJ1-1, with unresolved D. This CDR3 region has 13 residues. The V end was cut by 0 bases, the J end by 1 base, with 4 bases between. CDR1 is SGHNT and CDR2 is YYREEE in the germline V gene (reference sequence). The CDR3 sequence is CASSLAQNTEAFF. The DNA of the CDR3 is TGTGCCAGCAGCTTGGCGCAGAACACTGAAGCTTTCTTT.

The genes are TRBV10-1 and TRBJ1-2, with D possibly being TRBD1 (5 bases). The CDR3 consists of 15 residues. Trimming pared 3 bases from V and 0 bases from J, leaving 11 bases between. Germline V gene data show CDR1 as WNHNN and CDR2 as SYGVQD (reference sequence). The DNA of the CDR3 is TGCGCCAGCAGTGACAACAGGAGAGCTAACTATGGCTACACCTTC. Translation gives CASSDNRRANYGYTF.

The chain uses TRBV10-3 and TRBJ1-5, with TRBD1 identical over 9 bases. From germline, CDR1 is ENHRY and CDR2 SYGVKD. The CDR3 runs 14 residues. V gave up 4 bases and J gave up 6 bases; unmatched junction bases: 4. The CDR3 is CAISGTGEGQPQHF. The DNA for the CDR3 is TGTGCCATCAGTGGGACAGGGGAGGGTCAGCCCCAGCATTTT.

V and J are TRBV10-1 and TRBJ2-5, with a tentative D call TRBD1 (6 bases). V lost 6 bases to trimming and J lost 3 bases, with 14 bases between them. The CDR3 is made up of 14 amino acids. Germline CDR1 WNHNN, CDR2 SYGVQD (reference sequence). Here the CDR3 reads CASSGDRLEETQYF. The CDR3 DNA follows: TGCGCCAGCAGCGGTGACAGGCTGGAAGAGACCCAGTACTTC.

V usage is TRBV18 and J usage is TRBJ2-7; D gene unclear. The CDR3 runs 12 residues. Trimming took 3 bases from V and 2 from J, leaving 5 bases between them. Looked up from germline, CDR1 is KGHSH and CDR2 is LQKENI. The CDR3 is CASSPSPYEQYF. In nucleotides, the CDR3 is TGTGCCAGCTCACCGTCGCCCTACGAGCAGTACTTC.

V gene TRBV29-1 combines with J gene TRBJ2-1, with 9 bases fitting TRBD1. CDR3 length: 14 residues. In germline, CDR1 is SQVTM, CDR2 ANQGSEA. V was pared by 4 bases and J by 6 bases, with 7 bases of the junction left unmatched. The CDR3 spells CSVVGTGSANEQFF. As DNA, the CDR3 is TGCAGCGTTGTAGGGACAGGGTCGGCCAATGAGCAGTTCTTC.

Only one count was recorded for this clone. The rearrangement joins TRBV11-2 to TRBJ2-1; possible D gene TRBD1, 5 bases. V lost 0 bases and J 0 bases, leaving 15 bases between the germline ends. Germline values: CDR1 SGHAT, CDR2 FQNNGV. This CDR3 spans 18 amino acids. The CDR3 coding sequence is TGTGCCAGCAGCTTAGATCATAAACAGGCTGGCTCCTACAATGAGCAGTTCTTC. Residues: CASSLDHKQAGSYNEQFF.

CDR3 loop: CASSTGGEEQYF. CDR3 DNA sequence: TGTGCCAGCAGTACCGGAGGGGAGGAGCAGTACTTC. The gene calls are TRBV6-1 and TRBJ2-7; the D gene is possibly TRBD2 (6 bases). Germline V gene sequence: CDR1 MNHNS, CDR2 SASEGT. V was pared by 5 bases and J by 7 bases, with 12 bases between. The length of the CDR3 is 12 residues.